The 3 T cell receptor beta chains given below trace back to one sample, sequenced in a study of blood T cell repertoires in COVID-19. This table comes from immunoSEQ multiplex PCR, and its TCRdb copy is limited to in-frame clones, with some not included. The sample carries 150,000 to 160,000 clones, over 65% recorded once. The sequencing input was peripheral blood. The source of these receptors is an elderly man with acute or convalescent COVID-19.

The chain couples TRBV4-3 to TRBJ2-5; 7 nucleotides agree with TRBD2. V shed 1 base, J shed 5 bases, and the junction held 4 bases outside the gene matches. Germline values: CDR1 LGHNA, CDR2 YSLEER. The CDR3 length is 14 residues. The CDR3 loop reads CASSQAGGSETQYF. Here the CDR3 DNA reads TGCGCCAGCAGCCAAGCCGGGGGGTCGGAGACCCAGTACTTC.

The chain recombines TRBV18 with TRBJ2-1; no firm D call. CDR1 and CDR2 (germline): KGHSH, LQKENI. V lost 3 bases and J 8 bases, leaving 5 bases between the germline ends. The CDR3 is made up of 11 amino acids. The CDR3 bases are TGTGCCAGCTCACCGTCGTATGAGCAGTTCTTC. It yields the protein CASSPSYEQFF.

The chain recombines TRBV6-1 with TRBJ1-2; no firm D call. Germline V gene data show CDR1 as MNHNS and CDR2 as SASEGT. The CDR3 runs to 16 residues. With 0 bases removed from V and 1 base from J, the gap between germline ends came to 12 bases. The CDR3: CASSEAMTGVNYGYTF. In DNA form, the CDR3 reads TGTGCCAGCAGTGAAGCCATGACCGGAGTTAACTATGGCTACACCTTC.